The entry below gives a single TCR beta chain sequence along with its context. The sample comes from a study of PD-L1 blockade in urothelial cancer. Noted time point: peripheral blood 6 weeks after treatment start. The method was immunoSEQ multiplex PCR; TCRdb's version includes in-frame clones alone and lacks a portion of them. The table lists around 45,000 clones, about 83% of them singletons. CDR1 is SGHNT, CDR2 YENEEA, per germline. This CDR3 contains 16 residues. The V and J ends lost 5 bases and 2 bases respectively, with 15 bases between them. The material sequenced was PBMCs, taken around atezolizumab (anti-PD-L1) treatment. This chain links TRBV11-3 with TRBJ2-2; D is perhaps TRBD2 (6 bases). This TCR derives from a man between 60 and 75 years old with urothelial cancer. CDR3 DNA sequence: TGTGCCAGCAGCCCGGGACTCGGATATAACACCGGGGAGCTGTTTTTT. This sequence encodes CASSPGLGYNTGELFF.